This T cell receptor beta chain was sequenced in a study of blood T cell repertoires in COVID-19. For the study at large: COVID-19 samples, acute and convalescent, were from the United States, Italy and Spain. T cells, B-cell-depleted T cells, or PBMCs provided the cDNA or gDNA that served as material.

Per the authors' pipeline: For nucleated cells, counts were estimated from reference gene primer amplification. Assay: immunoSEQ multiplex PCR; the TCRdb copy retains only in-frame clones and omits some. V, J and clone size were drawn from that table, and D and trimming were deduced from the DNA. The data hold about 180,000 clones, with approximately 88% observed a single time. The CDR3 contains 17 residues. Looked up from germline, CDR1 is SGHRS and CDR2 is YFSETQ. Trimming pared 3 bases from V and 9 bases from J, leaving 22 bases between. This clonotype originated in a woman aged 60-75 years with acute or convalescent COVID-19. The chain recombines TRBV5-1 with TRBJ1-6; D gene ambiguous. Sequenced input: peripheral blood. This CDR3 is CASSSTGVGRGASPLHF. The CDR3 region has the DNA TGCGCCAGCAGCTCAACCGGCGTAGGCCGCGGCGCTTCACCCCTCCACTTT.